This record looks at one T cell receptor beta chain sequence and its context. What it binds is not known. The entry originates in a study of shared clonotypes between healthy human individuals. In the study overall: The cohort had two women and a few men, ages 18 to 49.

CD4+ cells yielded CD45RA+ naive and CD45RA-negative memory subsets. Measured with immunoSEQ multiplex PCR; TCRdb has only the in-frame clones, and not every one. The sample has hundreds of thousands of clones, roughly 70% seen once. Germline CDR1 and CDR2: GTSNPN and SVGIG (reference sequence). This CDR3 has 16 residues. Deletions cut 4 bases from V and 1 base from J, with 19 bases between. Study-level results: Genetic and exposure-history diversity was limited by the small donor number. Some clonotypes were shared by all four sorted-subset donors, while others were not shared. The non-shared ones had lower generation probabilities than the shared ones.

What was sequenced was memory CD4+ T cells sorted from blood. As to subset: CD45RA-negative fraction. The chain has TRBV30 and TRBJ1-1; D call uncertain. The TCR comes from a woman in her 30s in good health. The CDR3 reads CAWIRHLHRGNTEAFF. The CDR3 DNA sequence: TGTGCCTGGATACGACATTTACATCGGGGGAACACTGAAGCTTTCTTT.